The clone carrying this T cell receptor (beta chain) occurred a few times. The CDR3 has 11 residues. In germline, CDR1 is GTSNPN, CDR2 SVGIG (reference sequence). The V gene lost 5 bases and the J gene lost 2 bases, with 5 bases spanning the gap. This record belongs to a study of blood T cells in healthy people across ages. Combining a sample-barcoded 5' primer with a J-beta primer mix, a second PCR ran for roughly 7 to 12 cycles. TCRdb used MiXCR to reprocess the 5' RACE reads, holding one entry per CDR3 protein. The data contain 800,000 to 1,000,000 distinct CDR3 sequences, about 48% of them seen just once; the ten biggest clones take up 13%. Isolating PBMCs gave at least 6.5 million of these cells per sample.

This TCR came from a man aged 25 to 40 in good health. Sequenced material: blood. V and J are TRBV30 and TRBJ2-3; no definite D call. This CDR3 reads CAWGVTDTQYF. The DNA of the CDR3 is TGTGCCTGGGGAGTCACAGATACGCAGTATTTT.